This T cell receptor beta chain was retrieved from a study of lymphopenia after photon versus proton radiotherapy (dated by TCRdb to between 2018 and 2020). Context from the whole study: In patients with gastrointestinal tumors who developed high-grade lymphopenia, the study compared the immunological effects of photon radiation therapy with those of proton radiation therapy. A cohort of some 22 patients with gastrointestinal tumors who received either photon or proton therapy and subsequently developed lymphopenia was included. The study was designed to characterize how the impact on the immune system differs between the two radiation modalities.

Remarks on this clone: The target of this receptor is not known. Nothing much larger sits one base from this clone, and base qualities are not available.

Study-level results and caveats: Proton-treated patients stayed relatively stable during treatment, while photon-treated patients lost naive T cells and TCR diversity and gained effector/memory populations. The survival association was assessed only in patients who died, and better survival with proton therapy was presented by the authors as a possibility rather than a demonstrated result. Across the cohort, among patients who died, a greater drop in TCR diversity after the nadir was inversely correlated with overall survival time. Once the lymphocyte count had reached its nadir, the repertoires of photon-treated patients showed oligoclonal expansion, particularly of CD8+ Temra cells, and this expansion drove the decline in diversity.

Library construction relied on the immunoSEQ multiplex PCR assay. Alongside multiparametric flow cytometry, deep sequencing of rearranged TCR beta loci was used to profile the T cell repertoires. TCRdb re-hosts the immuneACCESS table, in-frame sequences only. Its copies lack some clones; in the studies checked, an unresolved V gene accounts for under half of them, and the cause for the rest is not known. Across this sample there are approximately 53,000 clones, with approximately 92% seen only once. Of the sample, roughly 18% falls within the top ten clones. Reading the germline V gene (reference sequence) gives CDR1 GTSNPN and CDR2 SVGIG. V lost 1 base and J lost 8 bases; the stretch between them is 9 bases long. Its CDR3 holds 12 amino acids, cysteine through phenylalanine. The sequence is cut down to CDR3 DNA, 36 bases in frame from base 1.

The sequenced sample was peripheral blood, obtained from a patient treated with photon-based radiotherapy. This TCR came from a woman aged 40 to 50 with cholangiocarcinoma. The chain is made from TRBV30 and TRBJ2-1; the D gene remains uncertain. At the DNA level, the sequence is TGTGCCTGGAGTGAGTTTGGGCATGAGCAGTTCTTC. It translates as CAWSEFGHEQFF.